The present TCR beta chain was sequenced within a study of shared clonotypes between healthy human individuals (dated by TCRdb to the early 2020s). Regarding the research as a whole: Two women and three men aged 18 to 49 years were included in the cohort. For each donor, three plates each were used for CD4 naive and CD4 memory, two plates were used for CD8 naive, and one plate was used for CD8 memory. The study deeply sequenced blood TCR repertoires of about 5 healthy adults to estimate repertoire size and the extent of clonotype sharing between individuals. Different laboratories and diverse techniques were used to prepare libraries and sequence TCR repertoires, to increase sequencing depth and limit assay-specific biases. Each donor's leukapheresis produced roughly between roughly 0.9 and 9 billion PBMCs. What the authors observed across the whole study: Sampling was restricted to blood, and TCR repertoires in tissue are likely to differ from TCR repertoires in blood. Pairwise subsampling indicated that sequencing depth was expected to affect the degree of clonotype sharing among donors. Sharing across a few donors was observed for about 5% of naive CD4, about 3.2% of naive CD8, 2% to 2.5% of memory CD4, and around 0.44% of memory CD8 clonotypes. Estimated clonotype richness was generally larger for naive than for memory subsets. Rarefaction of sorted-subset datasets indicated incomplete sequencing despite the large sequencing depth. Compared with non-shared clonotypes, the clonotypes found in all four sorted-subset donors had higher generation probabilities. The small number of donors limited the genetic and exposure-history diversity represented.

Points on this clone: Its antigen is unknown. It has no much larger one-base neighbor in the sample; base qualities were not kept.

CD8 naive samples were obtained by positive selection for CCR7 among CD45RO-negative cells, yielding a CD45RA+CCR7+ population from which TemRA cells were excluded. The donors were healthy, HIV-negative adults who had no recently reported acute infections or vaccinations. Only Caucasian adults living in Nashville, Tennessee, USA were represented among the donors. After blood collection by leukapheresis, PBMCs were isolated using Ficoll-Histopaque density gradient centrifugation and then cryopreserved in the vapor phase of liquid nitrogen. Purity and quantity of every magnetically sorted T cell population were checked by analytical flow cytometry. Genomic DNA was isolated from each sorted fraction and quantified by UV absorbance on a Nanodrop 2000c. Using the deep immunoSEQ assay, multiplex PCR amplified TCR CDR3 regions from genomic DNA. Genomic DNA extracted from each cell subset was distributed evenly over all wells of several immunoSEQ 96-well plates, and each plate served as one replicate. For sorted subsets, each replicate PCR was loaded with around 220 ng genomic DNA, equivalent to 30,000 to 35,000 T cell genomes. Purified libraries were quantified with a Qubit 3.0 fluorometer, sized on a Bioanalyzer 2100, and re-quantified with the KAPA Library Quantification kit. Every immunoSEQ 96-well plate was sequenced on a separate single-read 150-cycle Illumina NextSeq 550 flow cell. In the source study's methods: Because the immunoSEQ output held only junctional sequences and lacked quality scores, the filtering could not match the filtering applied to full-length reads. To assign V/J genes and CDR3, sequences were annotated against IMGT germline references using PyIR, a Python wrapper for IgBLAST v1.9. Any read was removed if the V/J assignment was weak (E-value above 1e-6), the CDR3 was missing, or the read contained stop codons, out-of-frame junctions, or ambiguous translated residues. A V3J clonotype was defined by an identical inferred V gene, J gene, and CDR3 amino acid sequence. To compute the percentage overlap between repertoires, the number of shared unique clonotypes was divided by the size of the smaller repertoire. Three approaches were used to assess repertoire richness: RTK rarefaction, the Chao1 estimator, and Recon v2.1 estimates of unobserved clonotypes. For all TCRbeta clonotypes obtained by the gDNA method from a handful of donors, generation probabilities were computed with OLGA. TCRdb took over this immuneACCESS table, retaining in-frame rearrangements with V and J assigned. Such tables are incomplete; in checked studies, under half of the missing clones stem from an unresolved V gene, and the remainder is unexplained. V and J calls and clone size are those listed in that table; D and trimming were worked out from the DNA. The sample table contains more than 2 million clones; only one count was recorded for over 85% of them. The ten biggest clones cover roughly 1.7% of the sample.

The CDR3, from cysteine to phenylalanine, totals 15 residues. Only the CDR3 DNA stays, 45 bases, in frame from base 1. Trimming at the junction amounts to 2 bases on V and 0 bases on J, and the germline ends lie 11 bases apart. The germline V gene gives CDR1 as MNHNS and CDR2 as SASEGT. The chain was built from TRBV6-1 and TRBJ2-7; TRBD2 might be the D gene, on 5 matching bases. The sequencing sample was made of naive CD8+ T cells from PBMCs. In light of the paper, this sample's cell subset or site label describes: CD45RA+CCR7+. This receptor was taken from a man younger than 30 in good health. Some clones in this sample may be carry-over from other donors' samples. DNA sequence: TGTGCCAGCAGTGAACTGGCTAGCCACTCCTACGAGCAGTACTTC. Translated, it gives CASSELASHSYEQYF.